A selection of T cell receptor beta chains follows, all from one sample in a study of vaccination and CD4 T cells after COVID-19. MiXCR was run by TCRdb on the PCR reads, yielding one entry per CDR3 protein. Among about 21,000 distinct CDR3 sequences listed, 35% to 40% were seen once. These receptors are not linked to any known antigen. The material was CD4+ T cells from blood, cultured in vitro, obtained before SARS-CoV-2 vaccination. These receptors were obtained from a human donor who had recovered from COVID-19. Each CDR3 is given with its conserved first and last residue. Each record gives: V gene, clone size, J gene, D gene, CDR3 DNA, CDR3 protein. A D gene is named only where the DNA matches it firmly. Size values are once, few and many counts, or a class for expanded clones, and some rows have none.

TRBV2	few	TRBJ1-2	NA	TGTGCCAGCAGACCAAACGGCCCTAACTATGGCTACACCTTC	CASRPNGPNYGYTF
TRBV18	NA	TRBJ2-4	TRBD2	TGTGCCAGCTCACCATTCCGGGAGGGCCCCAAAAACATTCAGTACTTC	CASSPFREGPKNIQYF
TRBV28	NA	TRBJ1-6	NA	TGTGCCAGTAGGAGGGGGACTGCGGGAGGTTCACCCCTCCACTTT	CASRRGTAGGSPLHF
TRBV5-1	few	TRBJ1-2	TRBD1	TGCGCCAGCAGCTGGCAGGGACAGGGAGTTGGCTACACCTTC	CASSWQGQGVGYTF
TRBV28	few	TRBJ2-3	NA	TGTGCCAGCAGTTCCCCCTTTAGGCTGGACCGGGACACAGATACGCAGTATTTT	CASSSPFRLDRDTDTQYF
TRBV18	NA	TRBJ1-6	TRBD1	TGTGCCAGCTCACGGGGACAGTATAATTCACCCCTCCACTTT	CASSRGQYNSPLHF
TRBV20-1	few	TRBJ2-5	NA	TGCAGTGCTAGTCATAAGGAGACCCAGTACTTC	CSASHKETQYF
TRBV7-9	NA	TRBJ1-1	NA	TGTGCCAGCAGCTTAGATGAGTGGACTGAAGCTTTCTTT	CASSLDEWTEAFF
TRBV6-1	few	TRBJ2-7	TRBD2	TGTGCCAGCAGTGCTCTAGCGGAATGGGAGCAGTACTTC	CASSALAEWEQYF
TRBV4-2	once	TRBJ1-1	TRBD1	TGTGCCAGCAGCCAGGACCCAACCGGGACAGTCTTAGAAGCTTTCTTT	CASSQDPTGTVLEAFF
TRBV20-1	NA	TRBJ2-7	TRBD1	TGCAGTGCTAGCCTGGGACAGGGGTACGAGCAGTACTTC	CSASLGQGYEQYF
TRBV11-3	few	TRBJ2-3	TRBD1	TGTGCCAGCAGCCTGGGACAGGGAATGGCAGATACGCAGTATTTT	CASSLGQGMADTQYF
TRBV18	NA	TRBJ2-5	NA	TGTGCCAGCTCACCATTATCCGGGAAAGAGACCCAGTACTTC	CASSPLSGKETQYF
TRBV12-3/TRBV12-4	NA	TRBJ1-6	TRBD1	TGTGCCAGCAGACCGACAGGGCGTAATTCACCCCTCCACTTT	CASRPTGRNSPLHF
TRBV20-1	NA	TRBJ1-3	NA	TGCAGTGCTAGGGGCAGTGCCTCTGGAAACACCATATATTTT	CSARGSASGNTIYF
TRBV7-9	few	TRBJ1-1	NA	TGTGCCAGCAGCTTAGCGCTAGGGGAACCTGAAGCTTTCTTT	CASSLALGEPEAFF
TRBV21-1	NA	TRBJ1-1	NA	TGTGCCAGCAGCCGAGAAGAGACCTTTGAAGCTTTCTTT	CASSREETFEAFF
TRBV6-1	few	TRBJ2-5	NA	TGTGCCAGCAGTGAGTGGGGTTCCCAAGAGACCCAGTACTTC	CASSEWGSQETQYF
TRBV19	NA	TRBJ2-7	NA	TGTGCCAGTAGTGTCTCCGGGACGGCGACCTACGAGCAGTACTTC	CASSVSGTATYEQYF
TRBV6-1	few	TRBJ1-1	NA	TGTGCCAGCAGTGCAATGGGGGGTAGAGGGAACACTGAAGCTTTCTTT	CASSAMGGRGNTEAFF
TRBV6-1	few	TRBJ2-7	NA	TGTGCCAGGACGGAGACGCCCTACGAGCAGTACTTC	CARTETPYEQYF
TRBV6-2/TRBV6-3	NA	TRBJ2-1	NA	TGTGCCAGCAGGAGGGTAGGGGGAGGGCCTCGGAATGAGCAGTTCTTC	CASRRVGGGPRNEQFF
TRBV24-1	NA	TRBJ1-2	TRBD1	TGTGCCACCAGTGATGTTCCCGGGACAGGGAATGGCTACACCTTC	CATSDVPGTGNGYTF
TRBV21-1	NA	TRBJ2-1	NA	TGTGCCAGCAGCAAAGCGGGGGGAGGGCTTGATGAGCAGTTCTTC	CASSKAGGGLDEQFF
TRBV2	NA	TRBJ1-2	NA	TGTGCCAGCAGTATGGAGGGATTAGACTATGGCTACACCTTC	CASSMEGLDYGYTF
TRBV21-1	NA	TRBJ1-3	NA	TGTGCCAGCAGCAACTGCAGCCCCCGCAACACCATATATTTT	CASSNCSPRNTIYF
TRBV10-3	NA	TRBJ2-5	NA	TGTGCCATCAGTGGGACGGTCGAGGGGACCCAGTACTTC	CAISGTVEGTQYF
TRBV20-1	few	TRBJ1-6	NA	TGCAGTGCTAACGACAGATACAATTCACCCCTCCACTTT	CSANDRYNSPLHF
TRBV11-2	once	TRBJ2-7	NA	TGTGCCAGCAGCTTACCTCGCCCCGGCTACGAGCAGTACTTC	CASSLPRPGYEQYF
TRBV10-3	NA	TRBJ1-1	NA	TGTGCCATCAGTGTGACCAACACTGAAGCTTTCTTT	CAISVTNTEAFF
TRBV10-3	NA	TRBJ1-1	NA	TGTGCCATCATAGGGCAGGGAAGGTCAGAGGCTTTCTTT	CAIIGQGRSEAFF
TRBV7-2	NA	TRBJ2-5	NA	TGTGCCAGCAGCCCTAATCATAACGCCGGGACGCAAGAGACCCAGTACTTC	CASSPNHNAGTQETQYF
TRBV6-2/TRBV6-3	NA	TRBJ2-7	NA	TGTGCCAGCAGTTACGCGTCAAGGAGAGGTTACGAGCAGTACTTC	CASSYASRRGYEQYF
TRBV28	NA	TRBJ2-7	TRBD2	TGTGCCAGCAGTCCCTATAGCGGGACTACCTTGTTTGTCGAGCAGTACTTC	CASSPYSGTTLFVEQYF
TRBV6-2/TRBV6-3	NA	TRBJ2-3	NA	TGTGCCAGCAGGCGGTTCGGCACAGATACGCAGTATTTT	CASRRFGTDTQYF
TRBV30	NA	TRBJ1-2	NA	TGTGCCTGGACCATAGGGGTGAAGAGTGGCTACACCTTC	CAWTIGVKSGYTF
TRBV7-8	NA	TRBJ2-3	TRBD2	TGTGCCAGCCTAGGGGCGGGGGGAACAGATACGCAGTATTTT	CASLGAGGTDTQYF
TRBV19	few	TRBJ1-1	NA	TGTGCCAGTAGGGGGGGTGGGACTGAAGCTTTCTTT	CASRGGGTEAFF
TRBV20-1	NA	TRBJ2-1	TRBD1	TGCAGTGCTAGAGCCGGGACAGGGGAGAATGAGCAGTTCTTC	CSARAGTGENEQFF
TRBV6-5	few	TRBJ2-2	NA	TGTGCCAGCAGTTACTCTGGCACCAACACCGGGGAGCTGTTTTTT	CASSYSGTNTGELFF
TRBV6-5	few	TRBJ1-3	NA	TGTGCCAGCAGTTCAGCCACTGGAAACACCATATATTTT	CASSSATGNTIYF
TRBV7-8	NA	TRBJ2-1	NA	TGTGCCAGCGCCACCCGGGGGACCTACAATGAGCAGTTCTTC	CASATRGTYNEQFF
TRBV11-3	NA	TRBJ2-2	TRBD1	TGTGCCAGCAGCTTGGACAGGGTGGGCGCCGGGGAGCTGTTTTTT	CASSLDRVGAGELFF
TRBV7-3	NA	TRBJ1-6	NA	TGTGCCAGCAGCTTAAATGGACAGAACAATTCACCCCTCCACTTT	CASSLNGQNNSPLHF
TRBV6-5	NA	TRBJ1-2	NA	TGTGCCAGCAGTTCGGGCAGATCCTATGGCTACACCTTC	CASSSGRSYGYTF
TRBV5-1	NA	TRBJ1-2	TRBD1	TGCGCCAGCAGCTTGGGGACAGGAGATCACTATGGCTACACCTTC	CASSLGTGDHYGYTF
TRBV20-1	few	TRBJ1-1	TRBD1	TGCAGTGCTAGAGATTCGTCTCGGGGACAGGGGACTGAAGCTTTCTTT	CSARDSSRGQGTEAFF
TRBV20-1	NA	TRBJ2-5	NA	TGCAGTGCTACCGAACGCCAAGAGACCCAGTACTTC	CSATERQETQYF
TRBV6-1	few	TRBJ1-2	TRBD1	TGTGCCAGCAGTGAAGCGACCAGGGGGCAGAGGGGCTACACCTTC	CASSEATRGQRGYTF
TRBV20-1	few	TRBJ2-3	NA	TGCAGTGCTACGAACGGGGATACGCAGTATTTT	CSATNGDTQYF
TRBV20-1	NA	TRBJ1-2	TRBD1	TGCAGTGCTAGTATAGGACAGGCAAATGGCTACACCTTC	CSASIGQANGYTF
TRBV6-5	few	TRBJ2-7	NA	TGTGCCAGCAGTTACTCCGCGGGGAGACCTACCTACGAGCAGTACTTC	CASSYSAGRPTYEQYF
TRBV20-1	NA	TRBJ1-2	NA	TGCAGTGCTAGAGATCTTAGGAAAATTAACTATGGCTACACCTTC	CSARDLRKINYGYTF
TRBV7-3	large	TRBJ1-2	NA	TGTGCCAGCAGCTCGAGCGCCACGGAGGTTCACACCTTC	CASSSSATEVHTF
TRBV4-2	NA	TRBJ1-5	NA	TGTGCCAGCACCCAAGCCAAGGCCAGGGTTCTGTATAGCAATCAGCCCCAGCATTTT	CASTQAKARVLYSNQPQHF
TRBV10-1	NA	TRBJ2-5	TRBD1	TGCGCCAGCAGCCCGGACAGGGGTGAGACCCAGTACTTC	CASSPDRGETQYF
TRBV5-1	NA	TRBJ1-1	NA	TGCGCCAGCAGCTTGGGGCCGCATCAGAACACTGAAGCTTTCTTT	CASSLGPHQNTEAFF